This T cell receptor beta chain was obtained from a study of response to subunit inactivated influenza vaccine. Points from the study as a whole: The authors proposed limited new T cell recruitment per seasonal influenza vaccination.

The CDR3 sequence is 16 residues long. Germline CDR1 reads DFQATT; CDR2 reads SNEGSKA (reference sequence). The V and J ends lost 1 base and 0 bases, in that order; junction bases with no gene match: 3. TCRdb independently ran MiXCR on the RT-PCR reads; one entry per CDR3 protein. The data contain 500,000 to 650,000 distinct CDR3 sequences, under 9% of them singletons. This clonotype showed up just a few times. As yet, its antigen is unknown. This sequence joins TRBV20-1 and TRBJ2-1; 10 positions agree with TRBD2. The sequence was collected from a man between 50 and 70 years old who received an inactivated influenza vaccine. The sample consisted of PBMCs from blood, taken about 23 months after vaccination. CDR3 sequence: CSARGLAGASYNEQFF. DNA of the CDR3: TGCAGTGCTAGAGGTCTAGCGGGAGCCTCCTACAATGAGCAGTTCTTC.